The 20 T cell receptor beta chains below were found in one sample sequenced in a study of T cell repertoires in cytomegalovirus infection. TCRdb recomputed calls from the reads with MiXCR, one row per CDR3 protein. The sample lists 200,000 to 300,000 distinct CDR3 sequences, 10% to 15% occurring once. Sequenced sample: PBMCs. These receptors were collected from a human donor in good health (CMV status not recorded). Some clones in this sample may be carry-over from other donors' samples.

Ten or more counts support this clonotype. This chain connects TRBV28 to TRBJ1-4; D is perhaps TRBD1 (5 bases). V was cut by 6 bases and J by 8 bases, with 19 bases left in between. The CDR3 length is 15 residues. CDR1 is MDHEN and CDR2 is SYDVKM in the germline V gene. The CDR3 nucleotides are TGTGCCAGCAGGGGTCCGGGACGGGCGAAAGAAAAACTGTTTTTT. Encoded protein: CASRGPGRAKEKLFF.

This clonotype was found many times. The rearrangement links TRBV2 to TRBJ2-1; TRBD2 agrees at 9 bases. Germline V CDR1 and CDR2: SNHLY, FYNNEI. The CDR3 runs to 13 residues. V lost 2 bases to trimming and J lost 10 bases; unmatched junction nucleotides: 3. The CDR3 here is CASSEFSGGEQFF. CDR3 bases: TGTGCCAGCAGTGAATTTAGCGGGGGCGAGCAGTTCTTC.

The rearrangement links TRBV14 to TRBJ2-3; D is ambiguous. Trimming took off 1 base at V and 3 bases at J, with 14 bases between the two ends. Looked up from germline, CDR1 is SGHDN and CDR2 is FVKESK. The CDR3 is 16 residues long. The CDR3 sequence: CASSQVPRIRTDTQYF. CDR3 in DNA: TGTGCCAGCAGCCAAGTGCCGAGGATTAGGACAGATACGCAGTATTTT.

In this sample, this clonotype turned up many times. V gene TRBV11-2 combines with J gene TRBJ2-5; 12 bases match TRBD2. The CDR3 is 17 residues long. Germline CDR1 SGHAT, CDR2 FQNNGV. V lost 1 base, J lost 2 bases, and 5 bases stayed unmatched. In nucleotides, the CDR3 is TGTGCCAGCAGCTTAGCACTAGCGGGGGGAAATCAAGAGACCCAGTACTTC. Translated: CASSLALAGGNQETQYF. The whole variable domain, filled in from reference TRBV11-2 and TRBJ2-5, reads EAGVAQSPRYKIIEKRQSVAFWCNPISGHATLYWYQQILGQGPKLLIQFQNNGVVDDSQLPKDRFSAERLKGVDSTLKIQPAKLEDSAVYLCASSLALAGGNQETQYFGPGTRLLVL.

There are many counts of this clonotype. The chain joins TRBV10-3 to TRBJ2-7; no reliable D call. The CDR3 extends over 12 amino acids. CDR1 is ENHRY, CDR2 SYGVKD, per germline. V dropped 3 bases and J dropped 7 bases, with 10 bases sitting between them. CDR3 bases: TGTGCCATCAGTGAACGCCAGGCTGAGCAGTACTTC. Its protein product is CAISERQAEQYF.

At least ten counts were recorded for this clonotype. The CDR3 protein is CASSWRGRDEQFF. DNA of the CDR3: TGTGCCAGCAGCTGGAGAGGGAGGGATGAGCAGTTCTTC. The chain joins TRBV7-2 to TRBJ2-1; 7 nucleotides match TRBD2. Germline V gene sequence: CDR1 SGHTA, CDR2 FQGNSA. The CDR3 has 13 residues. V shed 4 bases, J shed 8 bases, and the junction held 5 bases outside the gene matches.

The chain employs TRBV4-3 and TRBJ1-6; the D is unclear. Per germline, CDR1 LGHNA and CDR2 YSLEER. The CDR3 totals 16 residues. V lost 3 bases, J lost 6 bases, and 15 bases lay in between. For the CDR3, the DNA is TGCGCCAGCAGCCAGGCCGGACTGTCGGGTAATTCACCCCTCCACTTT. Translating it yields CASSQAGLSGNSPLHF.

The table lists this clonotype with many counts. CDR3 sequence reads: CASSFPRRVNSPLHF. CDR3 nucleotide sequence: TGTGCCAGCAGCTTCCCCCGCAGGGTAAATTCACCCCTCCACTTT. The chain combines TRBV7-2 with TRBJ1-6, with D maybe TRBD1 (5 bases). Germline-derived CDR1 and CDR2 are SGHTA and FQGNSA. The CDR3 contains 15 residues. V lost 3 bases and J 7 bases, leaving 13 bases between the germline ends.

Of note for this clonotype: The junction differs from germline at one of its ends, possibly a read error. The chain couples TRBV20-1 to TRBJ1-1, with TRBD1 identical over 7 bases. CDR1 is DFQATT, CDR2 SNEGSKA, per germline (reference sequence). The CDR3 extends over 12 amino acids. The CDR3 DNA reads as TGCAGTGCTAGACCGACAGGGACTGAACCTTTCTTT. Amino acid sequence: CSARPTGTEPFF.

The chain has TRBV28 and TRBJ2-7; no reliable D call. This CDR3 is built from 13 residues. Germline assignment: CDR1 MDHEN and CDR2 SYDVKM. The V and J ends lost 4 bases and 0 bases respectively, with 7 bases between them. CDR3 DNA sequence: TGTGCCAGCAGTTCAGTTTCCTCCTACGAGCAGTACTTC. As protein: CASSSVSSYEQYF.

There are many counts of this clonotype. V is TRBV7-3 and J is TRBJ1-1; D may be TRBD1 (6 bases). Trimming took 4 bases from V and 2 from J, leaving 11 bases between them. In germline, CDR1 is SGHTA, CDR2 FQGTGA. The CDR3 consists of 14 residues. CDR3 sequence (DNA): TGTGCCAGCAGCTGGGAGGGGGACAACACTGAAGCTTTCTTT. Amino acids: CASSWEGDNTEAFF.

This chain links TRBV18 with TRBJ1-3; no definite D call. The germline gives CDR1 KGHSH, CDR2 LQKENI. V shed 2 bases and J shed 0 bases, with 11 bases lying between them. The CDR3 runs 16 residues. This chain's CDR3 is CASSPTSAGSGNTIYF. The CDR3 nucleotides are TGTGCCAGCTCACCAACATCGGCGGGCTCTGGAAACACCATATATTTT.

The J gene is TRBJ1-2, the V gene TRBV6-2 or TRBV6-3; maybe TRBD1 (5 bases). The V end was cut by 8 bases, the J end by 5 bases, with 15 bases between. Germline-derived CDR1 and CDR2 are MNHEY and SVGEGT. The CDR3 is 13 amino acids. The CDR3 spells CASHLRAGYGYTF. CDR3 in DNA: TGTGCCAGCCATCTCAGGGCTGGGTATGGCTACACCTTC.

This clonotype was counted only a few times. The V and J genes are TRBV4-3 and TRBJ1-3, with D possibly matching TRBD1 (5 bases). The CDR3 totals 17 residues. V shed 1 base and J shed 2 bases, with 15 bases lying between them. Germline CDR1 reads LGHNA; CDR2 reads YSLEER. CDR3 nucleotide sequence: TGCGCCAGCAGCCAAGTTTCCCACACGGGACCTGGAAACACCATATATTTT. Encoded protein: CASSQVSHTGPGNTIYF.

The chain uses TRBV19 and TRBJ2-5; 15 bases are shared with TRBD2. Germline V lookup: CDR1 LNHDA, CDR2 SQIVND (reference sequence). The CDR3 contains 17 residues. J was trimmed by 5 bases and V by 5 bases; bases with no gene match: 9. In DNA, the CDR3 is TGTGCCAGTAGTCCCAGAGGACTAGCGGGGGGGTTGGAGACCCAGTACTTC. It translates to CASSPRGLAGGLETQYF.

This clonotype was counted at least ten times. The chain uses TRBV11-2 and TRBJ1-1; D gene uncertain. The germline gives CDR1 SGHAT, CDR2 FQNNGV. The CDR3 has 15 residues. V shed 5 bases and J shed 6 bases, with 19 bases lying between them. CDR3 amino acids: CASSLLGGSYAEAFF. CDR3 DNA sequence: TGTGCCAGCAGCCTCCTAGGAGGGTCCTACGCTGAAGCTTTCTTT.

In DNA form, the CDR3 reads TGTGCCAGCAGTGAAGGGACTAGCGGGAGGGCCCCCAATGAGCAGTTCTTC. As protein: CASSEGTSGRAPNEQFF. The V call is TRBV6-2 or TRBV6-3, the J call TRBJ2-1; TRBD2 aligns across 16 bases. V was clipped by 5 bases and J by 6 bases; unmatched bases: 7. This CDR3 comprises 17 residues. Germline V CDR1 and CDR2: MNHEY, SVGEGT.

In its sample, this clonotype was seen many times. V gene TRBV7-2 combines with J gene TRBJ2-2; 9 positions match TRBD1. The CDR3 spans 14 residues. J lost 6 bases, V lost 8 bases, and 7 bases had no gene match. Germline V CDR1 and CDR2: SGHTA, FQGNSA. Written as DNA, the CDR3 is TGTGCCAGCCGTACAGGGGGCGCCGCCGGGGAGCTGTTTTTT. It is translated as CASRTGGAAGELFF.

This clonotype was found a few times. V and J are TRBV5-5 and TRBJ1-4; D may be TRBD1 (6 bases). The CDR3 covers 15 residues. Looked up from germline, CDR1 is SGHKS and CDR2 is YYEKEE (reference sequence). V gave up 0 bases and J gave up 7 bases, with 13 bases separating them. As DNA, the CDR3 is TGTGCCAGCAGCTTGGCAGGGGCAGAGGGTGAAAAACTGTTTTTT. Its translation: CASSLAGAEGEKLFF.

This clonotype was seen at least ten times. The chain joins TRBV5-1 to TRBJ1-1; 8 positions match TRBD1. Germline V gives CDR1 SGHRS, CDR2 YFSETQ. Germline trimming cut 2 bases from V and 8 bases from J; bases unmatched to any gene: 5. The CDR3 extends over 13 amino acids. CDR3 DNA: TGCGCCAGCAGCTTATCCCGGGACAGGGAAGCTTTCTTT. Amino acid sequence: CASSLSRDREAFF.